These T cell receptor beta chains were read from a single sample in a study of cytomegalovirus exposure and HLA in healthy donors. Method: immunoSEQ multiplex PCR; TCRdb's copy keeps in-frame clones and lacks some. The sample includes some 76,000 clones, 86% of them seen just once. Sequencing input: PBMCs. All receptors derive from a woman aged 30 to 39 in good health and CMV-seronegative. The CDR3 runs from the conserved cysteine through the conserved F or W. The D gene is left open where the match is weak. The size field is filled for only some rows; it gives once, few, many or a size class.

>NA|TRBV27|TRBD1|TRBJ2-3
TGTGCCAGCAGTTTATTAGACAGGGCATCCACAGATACGCAGTATTTT
CASSLLDRASTDTQYF
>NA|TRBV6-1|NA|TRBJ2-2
TGTGCCAGCAGGACAAAACATACCGGGGAGCTGTTTTTT
CASRTKHTGELFF
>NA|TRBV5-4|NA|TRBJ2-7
TGTGCCAGCAGCTTGACAGGGAAGGCCCAGCAGTACTTC
CASSLTGKAQQYF
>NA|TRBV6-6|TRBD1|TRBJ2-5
TGTGCCAGCAGTTACCCGACAGGGCGACAAGAGACCCAGTACTTC
CASSYPTGRQETQYF
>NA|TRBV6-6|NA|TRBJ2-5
TGTGCCAGCAGTTACTCACAGGGAATACTCCAAGAGACCCAGTACTTC
CASSYSQGILQETQYF
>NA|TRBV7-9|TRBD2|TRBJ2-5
TGTTCCAGCAGCTTAGGACTAGCGGATTACCAAGAGACCCAGTACTTC
CSSSLGLADYQETQYF
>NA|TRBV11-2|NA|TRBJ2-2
TGTGCCAGCAGCCAGGGACAAGGGACCGGGGAGCTGTTTTTT
CASSQGQGTGELFF
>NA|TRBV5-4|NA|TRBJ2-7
TGTGCCAGCAGCTTTTTGACGGGGGTTAACTACGAGCAGTACTTC
CASSFLTGVNYEQYF
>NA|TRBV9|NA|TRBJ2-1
TGTGCCAGCAGCGTCGGACTCACGGCTCTCTACAATGAGCAGTTCTTC
CASSVGLTALYNEQFF
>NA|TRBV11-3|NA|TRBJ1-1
TGTGCCAGCAGTGGACAGATGAACACTGAAGCTTTCTTT
CASSGQMNTEAFF
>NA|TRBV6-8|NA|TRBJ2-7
TGTGCCAGCAGTGGGGCCCCACGAGGCGAGCAGTACTTC
CASSGAPRGEQYF
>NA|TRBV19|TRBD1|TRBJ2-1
TGTGCCAGTAGTATCACGGGACAGGGGGCTCAACTAAGGAGTGAGCAGTTCTTC
CASSITGQGAQLRSEQFF
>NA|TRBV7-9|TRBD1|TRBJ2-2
TGTGCCAGCAGCTTAGTCGGACAGGCCACCGGGGAGCTGTTTTTT
CASSLVGQATGELFF
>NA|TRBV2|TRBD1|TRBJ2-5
TGTGCCAGCAGTGCATCGCCGGGACAGGATACTAGGACCCAGTACTTC
CASSASPGQDTRTQYF
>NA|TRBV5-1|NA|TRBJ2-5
TGCGCCAGCAGCTTACTGGCGGCGGAAGAGACCCAGTACTTC
CASSLLAAEETQYF
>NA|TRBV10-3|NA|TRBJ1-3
TGTGCCATCAGTGATCAGGAGGGTTTTGGAAACACCATATATTTT
CAISDQEGFGNTIYF
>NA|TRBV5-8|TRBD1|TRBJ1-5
TGTGCCAGCAGTAAAACAGGGGACGTTGGCAATCAGCCCCAGCATTTT
CASSKTGDVGNQPQHF
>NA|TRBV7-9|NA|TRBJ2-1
TGTGCCAGCAGCTTAGTAGGGGATAGGGATGAGCAGTTCTTC
CASSLVGDRDEQFF
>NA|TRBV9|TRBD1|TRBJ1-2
TGTGCCAGCAGGGCACAGGGGGACCCTAACTATGGCTACACCTTC
CASRAQGDPNYGYTF
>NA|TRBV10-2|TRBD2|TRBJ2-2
TGCGCCAGCAGCAAAGGACTAGCACTCGAGCTGTTTTTT
CASSKGLALELFF
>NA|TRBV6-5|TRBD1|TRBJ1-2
TGTGCCAGCACCACGGGACAGCTTAACTATGGCTACACCTTC
CASTTGQLNYGYTF
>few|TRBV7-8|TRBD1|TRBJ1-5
TGTGCCAGCAGCTTACAGGGGGATCTTAATCAGCCCCAGCATTTT
CASSLQGDLNQPQHF
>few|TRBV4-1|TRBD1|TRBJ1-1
TGCGCCAGCAGCCATCTTCCTGGGACAGGCGAACGAGACACTGAAGCTTTCTTT
CASSHLPGTGERDTEAFF
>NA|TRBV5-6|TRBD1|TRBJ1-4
TGTGCCAGCAGGGCGGTCGGGACAGGGATTGAAAAACTGTTTTTT
CASRAVGTGIEKLFF
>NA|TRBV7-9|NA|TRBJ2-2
TGTGCCAGCAGCTTAGCTGGACAGCTTTCGACCGGGGAGCTGTTTTTT
CASSLAGQLSTGELFF
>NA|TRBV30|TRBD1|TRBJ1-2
TGTGCCTGGAGACCCACAGGGGGGGGCTACACCTTC
CAWRPTGGGYTF
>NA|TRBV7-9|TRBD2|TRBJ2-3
TGTGCCAGCAGCACAACTTCGGAACGGGAGGCGACAGATACGCAGTATTTT
CASSTTSEREATDTQYF
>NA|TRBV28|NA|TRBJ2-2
TGTGCCAGCAGTGGGGGACAGAACACCGGGGAGCTGTTTTTT
CASSGGQNTGELFF
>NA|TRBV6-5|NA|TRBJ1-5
TGTGCCAGCAGTTACGCGGGGGGCAATCAGCCCCAGCATTTT
CASSYAGGNQPQHF
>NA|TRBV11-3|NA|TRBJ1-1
TGTGCCAGCAGCTCTAGGAGATCGGACAGTCCGAACACTGAAGCTTTCTTT
CASSSRRSDSPNTEAFF
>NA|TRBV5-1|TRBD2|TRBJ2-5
TGCGCCAGCAGCGCCCGACTAGCCGGAGAGACCCAGTACTTC
CASSARLAGETQYF
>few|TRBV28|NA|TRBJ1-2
TGTGCCACCGAACAGACTATCCATACTGGGGGCTACACCTTC
CATEQTIHTGGYTF
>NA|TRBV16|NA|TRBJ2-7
TGTGCCAGCAGCCAAGTTCGGGGGGCGCGGGCCTACGAGCAGTACTTC
CASSQVRGARAYEQYF
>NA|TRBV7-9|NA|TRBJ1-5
TGTGCCAGCAGCTCGACAGCTAATCAGCCCCAGCATTTT
CASSSTANQPQHF
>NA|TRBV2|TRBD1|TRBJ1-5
TGTGCCAGCAGCTCCAGACAGGGTAGGAATCAGCCCCAGCATTTT
CASSSRQGRNQPQHF
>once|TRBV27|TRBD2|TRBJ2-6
TGTGCCAGCAGCCCAGCGGGAGGGGGTGGGGCCAACGTCCTGACTTTC
CASSPAGGGGANVLTF
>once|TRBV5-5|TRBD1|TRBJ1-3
TGTGCCAGCAGCCGGGGACAGGGCTCTGGAAACACCATATATTTT
CASSRGQGSGNTIYF
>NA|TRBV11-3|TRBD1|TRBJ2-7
TGTGCCAGCAGCTTAGGACAGGGGGTTGGCGAGCAGTACTTC
CASSLGQGVGEQYF
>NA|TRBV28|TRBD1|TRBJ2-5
TGTGCCAGCAGAAATACATTACAGGGGGGTACGGAGACCCAGTACTTC
CASRNTLQGGTETQYF
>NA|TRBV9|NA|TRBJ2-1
TGTGCCAGCAGCGTAGGTGCGTCATTGTACAATGAGCAGTTCTTC
CASSVGASLYNEQFF
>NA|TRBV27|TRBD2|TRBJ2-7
TGTGCCAGCAGTTTCGCGGGGGCCTACGAGCAGTACTTC
CASSFAGAYEQYF
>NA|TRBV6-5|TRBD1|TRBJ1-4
TGTGCCAGCAACCTGGACAGGGAGCCTCGTCGTCTGTTTTTT
CASNLDREPRRLFF
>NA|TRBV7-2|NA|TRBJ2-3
TGTGCCAGCAGCTTGAGGATTGTGGGCACAGATACGCAGTATTTT
CASSLRIVGTDTQYF
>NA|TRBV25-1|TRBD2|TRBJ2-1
TGTGCCAGCAACGGAAAAGGGACTAGTGAGAATGAGCAGTTCTTC
CASNGKGTSENEQFF
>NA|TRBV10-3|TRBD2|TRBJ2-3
TGTGCCATCAGCACTCGGAGCGGGAGCGAGGATACGCAGTATTTT
CAISTRSGSEDTQYF
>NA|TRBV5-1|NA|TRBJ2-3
TGCGCCAGCAAGGAGCTACCTAGCACAGATACGCAGTATTTT
CASKELPSTDTQYF
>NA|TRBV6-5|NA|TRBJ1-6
TGTGCCAGCAGTTACTCGAGTCAGGTCTATAATTCACCCCTCCACTTT
CASSYSSQVYNSPLHF
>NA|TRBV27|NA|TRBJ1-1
TGTGCCAGCAGTTGGTCCCTAGGGGTGAACACTGAAGCTTTCTTT
CASSWSLGVNTEAFF
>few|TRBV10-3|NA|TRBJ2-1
TGTGCCATCAGTGTTCGACTAGGGGAGTGGCGTGAGCAGTTCTTC
CAISVRLGEWREQFF
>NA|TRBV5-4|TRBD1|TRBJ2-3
TGTGCCAGCAGCGGGACAGGCAGCACAGATACGCAGTATTTT
CASSGTGSTDTQYF
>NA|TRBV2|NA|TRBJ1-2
TGTGCCAGCAGCGAGGGACTATTAGATGGCTACACCTTC
CASSEGLLDGYTF
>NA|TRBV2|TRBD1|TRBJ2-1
TGTGCCAGCAGAGGACAGGGGGGTGAGCAGTTCTTC
CASRGQGGEQFF
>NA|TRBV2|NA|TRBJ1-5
TGTGCCAGCAGTGAAGTGGGGACACCAAATCAGCCCCAGCATTTT
CASSEVGTPNQPQHF
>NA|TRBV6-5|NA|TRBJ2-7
TGTGCCAGCAGCCCCCCGGGGTGGGTCTACGAGCAGTACTTC
CASSPPGWVYEQYF